The rows below give T cell receptor beta chains drawn from one sample of a study of lymphopenia after photon versus proton radiotherapy. Produced via immunoSEQ multiplex PCR; TCRdb's table is partial and in-frame only. Of about 40,000 clones listed, just over 85% are singletons. Sequencing was performed on peripheral blood, taken from a patient treated with proton-based radiotherapy. The origin of the receptors is a woman in her seventies with pancreatic cancer. Some clones in this sample may be carry-over from other donors' samples. The CDR3 runs from the conserved cysteine through the conserved F or W. A D gene is named only where the DNA matches it firmly. Clone size is not always given. Where it is, it says once, few, many or a class for expanded clones.

j_gene: TRBJ2-5
d_gene: .
abundance: .
v_gene: TRBV29-1
CDR3aa: CSVGLGQETQYF
CDR3nt: TGCAGCGTTGGACTGGGACAAGAGACCCAGTACTTC

j_gene: TRBJ1-4
d_gene: .
abundance: .
v_gene: TRBV21-1
CDR3aa: CAGSPGGWSEKLFF
CDR3nt: TGTGCCGGATCCCCGGGGGGCTGGAGCGAAAAACTGTTTTTT

j_gene: TRBJ2-7
d_gene: .
abundance: .
v_gene: TRBV28
CDR3aa: CASGLGPYEQYF
CDR3nt: TGTGCCAGCGGCCTGGGCCCCTACGAGCAGTACTTC

j_gene: TRBJ2-1
d_gene: TRBD2
abundance: once
v_gene: TRBV7-9
CDR3aa: CASSPLAGGPYEQFF
CDR3nt: TGTGCCAGCAGCCCTCTAGCGGGAGGGCCTTATGAGCAGTTCTTC

j_gene: TRBJ1-3
d_gene: .
abundance: .
v_gene: TRBV28
CDR3aa: CASSSGFLGGNTIYF
CDR3nt: TGTGCCAGCAGCTCAGGCTTTCTCGGGGGAAACACCATATATTTT

j_gene: TRBJ1-4
d_gene: TRBD1
abundance: .
v_gene: TRBV7-8
CDR3aa: CASSLLRGTNEKLFF
CDR3nt: TGTGCCAGCAGCTTACTCAGGGGGACTAATGAAAAACTGTTTTTT

j_gene: TRBJ2-7
d_gene: .
abundance: .
v_gene: TRBV6-1
CDR3aa: CASSEKGLSSYEQYF
CDR3nt: TGTGCCAGCAGTGAAAAAGGACTGAGCTCCTACGAGCAGTACTTC

j_gene: TRBJ1-1
d_gene: .
abundance: once
v_gene: TRBV21-1
CDR3aa: CASSSSTGACTEAFF
CDR3nt: TGTGCCAGCAGCAGCTCGACAGGGGCGTGCACTGAAGCTTTCTTT

j_gene: TRBJ2-2
d_gene: .
abundance: .
v_gene: TRBV30
CDR3aa: CAWSVRITGARTGELFF
CDR3nt: TGTGCCTGGAGTGTCCGAATCACGGGAGCACGTACCGGGGAGCTGTTTTTT

j_gene: TRBJ2-1
d_gene: .
abundance: .
v_gene: TRBV27
CDR3aa: CASSPSSAGNEQFF
CDR3nt: TGTGCCAGCAGTCCCTCTAGCGCGGGCAATGAGCAGTTCTTC

j_gene: TRBJ2-5
d_gene: .
abundance: .
v_gene: TRBV29-1
CDR3aa: CSVRVLSAETQYF
CDR3nt: TGCAGCGTCCGGGTCTTATCGGCAGAGACCCAGTACTTC

j_gene: TRBJ2-2
d_gene: TRBD2
abundance: .
v_gene: TRBV19
CDR3aa: CASRPGLAGESGELFF
CDR3nt: TGTGCCAGTAGGCCGGGACTAGCGGGAGAATCCGGGGAGCTGTTTTTT

j_gene: TRBJ2-2
d_gene: .
abundance: .
v_gene: TRBV5-1
CDR3aa: CASSLNTGELFF
CDR3nt: TGCGCCAGCAGCTTGAACACCGGGGAGCTGTTTTTT

j_gene: TRBJ1-1
d_gene: .
abundance: .
v_gene: TRBV18
CDR3aa: CASSPIVNAEAFF
CDR3nt: TGTGCCAGCTCACCGATTGTTAACGCTGAAGCTTTCTTT